Listed here are 30 T cell receptor beta chains from one sample, sequenced in a study of T cells after yellow fever vaccination. One entry per CDR3 protein, called by TCRdb with MiXCR from the 5' RACE reads. Among hundreds of thousands of distinct CDR3 sequences listed, less than 9.5% were seen once. Material: PBMCs, obtained more than 35 days after the first yellow fever vaccination. Receptor source: a man between 18 and 29 years old who received the YFV17D yellow fever vaccine.

The V gene is TRBV9, the J gene TRBJ2-3; D gene uncertain. Trimming removed 0 bases from V and 2 bases from J, with 4 bases in between. CDR1 is SGDLS, CDR2 YYNGEE, per germline. The length of the CDR3 is 13 residues. CDR3 loop: CASSVDHTDTQYF. The CDR3 DNA reads as TGTGCCAGCAGCGTAGATCACACAGATACGCAGTATTTT.

J is TRBJ2-2 and V is TRBV7-3; D is perhaps TRBD2 (6 bases). The ends were cut back, 2 bases at V and 6 bases at J, with 13 bases in the middle. The CDR3 has 15 amino acids. Per the germline V gene, CDR1 is SGHTA and CDR2 is FQGTGA. Here the CDR3 DNA reads TGTGCCAGCAGCTTAGGTAGCGGTGGACCCGGGGAGCTGTTTTTT. This gives the protein CASSLGSGGPGELFF.

This chain connects TRBV3-1 to TRBJ1-6, with no clear D. The CDR3 runs 15 residues. Trimming pared 11 bases from V and 10 bases from J, leaving 24 bases between. CDR1 is LGHDT, CDR2 YNNKEL, per germline (reference sequence). The CDR3 DNA reads as TGTGCCTCCACCCAAGCCCGAAGTGCCGGATCACCCCTCCACTTT. The encoded protein is CASTQARSAGSPLHF.

V is TRBV19 and J is TRBJ2-3; D gene ambiguous. The germline gives CDR1 LNHDA, CDR2 SQIVND (reference sequence). Trimming took off 3 bases at V and 7 bases at J, with 5 bases between the two ends. The CDR3 has 11 amino acids. In DNA form, the CDR3 reads TGTGCCAGTAGTATGGGTTATACGCAGTATTTT. Its translation is CASSMGYTQYF.

V and J are TRBV28 and TRBJ1-3; D is unresolved. Looked up from germline, CDR1 is MDHEN and CDR2 is SYDVKM. This CDR3 spans 15 amino acids. The V end was cut by 6 bases, the J end by 4 bases, with 16 bases between. Here the CDR3 DNA reads TGTGCCAGCAGCCTAACCCCATTTGGAGGAAACACCATATATTTT. Its translation: CASSLTPFGGNTIYF.

To note about this clonotype: A junction boundary mismatches the germline segment, possibly from a read error. The rearrangement links TRBV12-3 or TRBV12-4 to TRBJ2-7; 9 bases are a match to TRBD2. This CDR3 comprises 15 residues. The CDR3 bases are TGTGCCAGCAGTATAGCGGGGGCCCGTACCTACGAGCAGTACTTC. It translates to CASSIAGARTYEQYF.

The chain couples TRBV5-6 to TRBJ1-1; D is possibly TRBD1 (5 bases). Germline loops: CDR1 SGHDT, CDR2 YYEEEE. V dropped 5 bases and J dropped 3 bases, with 8 bases sitting between them. The CDR3 contains 12 residues. Here the CDR3 DNA reads TGTGCCAGCAGTGCAGGGTACACTGAAGCTTTCTTT. Protein: CASSAGYTEAFF.

This clonotype was recorded many times. This chain links TRBV10-3 with TRBJ1-1; 7 nucleotides match TRBD1. V shed 6 bases and J 4 bases; nucleotides not matched to a gene: 8. The CDR3 totals 14 residues. Germline V CDR1 and CDR2: ENHRY, SYGVKD. CDR3 nucleotide sequence: TGTGCCATCAGCGAGGGGGCGCCGGTCACTGAAGCTTTCTTT. Its translation: CAISEGAPVTEAFF.

This clonotype was observed a handful of times. The chain recombines TRBV7-9 with TRBJ1-5; weak D call: TRBD1 (5 bases). CDR3 length: 16 residues. V lost 5 bases, J lost 0 bases, and 14 bases lay in between. The germline V gene has CDR1 SEHNR and CDR2 FQNEAQ (reference sequence). The CDR3 reads CASSGPVGDSNQPQHF. CDR3 coding DNA: TGTGCCAGCAGCGGCCCCGTGGGGGATAGCAATCAGCCCCAGCATTTT.

Many counts were recorded for this clonotype. The chain has TRBV4-3 and TRBJ2-6; TRBD2 might be the D (5 bases). The CDR3 extends over 17 amino acids. Germline CDR1 LGHNA, CDR2 YSLEER. The germline V and J ends were trimmed by 0 bases and 2 bases, with 11 bases remaining between them. CDR3 sequence: CASSQDYEGAGANVLTF. In DNA form, the CDR3 reads TGCGCCAGCAGCCAAGATTACGAGGGAGCTGGGGCCAACGTCCTGACTTTC.

A few counts support this clonotype. The chain joins TRBV11-2 to TRBJ2-3; 14 bases line up with TRBD2. The ends lost 4 bases at V and 4 bases at J; junction bases unmatched: 13. This CDR3 region has 19 residues. Germline V lookup: CDR1 SGHAT, CDR2 FQNNGV. The chain's CDR3 is CASSSIPTSGGAGADTQYF. The CDR3 DNA reads TGTGCCAGCAGCTCGATCCCGACTAGCGGGGGGGCCGGTGCAGATACGCAGTATTTT.

This chain's CDR3 is CASSQEYRRAQYF. For the CDR3, the DNA is TGTGCCAGCAGCCAAGAATACCGACGGGCCCAGTACTTC. The rearrangement links TRBV14 to TRBJ2-5; D is uncertain. The V end was cut by 0 bases, the J end by 9 bases, with 11 bases between. From germline, CDR1 is SGHDN and CDR2 FVKESK. The CDR3 sequence is 13 residues long.

The CDR3 sequence is CASSLADSSLYNEQFF. The CDR3 DNA is TGCGCCAGCAGCTTGGCGGACAGCAGTTTGTACAATGAGCAGTTCTTC. The V and J genes are TRBV5-1 and TRBJ2-1; tentatively, D is TRBD1 (6 bases). In germline, CDR1 is SGHRS, CDR2 YFSETQ. This CDR3 is built from 16 residues. V lost 0 bases and J 4 bases, leaving 14 bases between the germline ends. Filled out from reference TRBV5-1 and TRBJ2-1, the complete variable domain reads KAGVTQTPRYLIKTRGQQVTLSCSPISGHRSVSWYQQTPGQGLQFLFEYFSETQRNKGNFPGRFSGRQFSNSRSEMNVSTLELGDSALYLCASSLADSSLYNEQFFGPGTRLTVL.

This clonotype was found many times. For the CDR3, the DNA is TGTGCCAGCTCACCGGGGACAGGGAATGAAAAACTGTTTTTT. Its translation is CASSPGTGNEKLFF. The V gene is TRBV18, the J gene TRBJ1-4; 9 bases are shared with TRBD1. Trimming at V came to 3 bases and at J to 5 bases, leaving 1 base not matched to a gene. The CDR3 totals 14 residues. CDR1 is KGHSH, CDR2 LQKENI, per germline.

This chain connects TRBV5-1 to TRBJ2-2; no reliable D call. Germline-derived CDR1 and CDR2 are SGHRS and YFSETQ. Trimming cost V 0 bases and J 8 bases, with 14 bases left between them. The CDR3 totals 15 residues. CDR3 protein: CASSLDGIRSGELFF. The CDR3 DNA is TGCGCCAGCAGCTTGGACGGAATACGGTCGGGGGAGCTGTTTTTT.

This clonotype was seen a handful of times. The genes are TRBV7-2 and TRBJ2-3; a weak D match, TRBD2 (6 bases). Germline CDR1 SGHTA, CDR2 FQGNSA. V was cut by 5 bases and J by 6 bases, with 21 bases left in between. CDR3 length: 16 residues. DNA of the CDR3: TGTGCCAGCAGCAACGCCGTTCGGGGGACGGGGGATACGCAGTATTTT. It translates to CASSNAVRGTGDTQYF.

This clonotype was seen ten or more times. The junction does not match germline at one end; this may be a read error. The chain employs TRBV5-1 and TRBJ2-5; no reliable D call. Looked up from germline, CDR1 is SGHRS and CDR2 is YFSETQ. The length of the CDR3 is 13 residues. CDR3 sequence: CASSLGRQETQYF. For the CDR3, the DNA is TGTGCCAGCAGCTTAGGACGCCAAGAGACCCAGTACTTC.

V is TRBV6-5 and J is TRBJ1-6; TRBD1 matches at 7 bases. After removal of 0 bases from V and 7 bases from J, the junction contained 9 bases not matched to a gene. The germline V gene encodes CDR1 MNHEY and CDR2 SVGAGI. CDR3 length equals 17 residues. In DNA form, the CDR3 reads TGTGCCAGCAGTTACTCGACGTTCGGGACAGCGAATTCACCCCTCCACTTT. This encodes CASSYSTFGTANSPLHF.

The chain uses TRBV4-1 and TRBJ1-5, with no clear D. Between the trimmed V and J ends, which lost 2 bases and 0 bases, there was a span of 8 bases. Per the germline V gene, CDR1 is MGHRA and CDR2 is YSYEKL. The CDR3 loop spans 15 amino acids. The CDR3 nucleotides read TGCGCCAGCAGCCAACGGGCAAATAGCAATCAGCCCCAGCATTTT. The encoded protein is CASSQRANSNQPQHF.

This clonotype appeared a few times. V usage is TRBV5-1 and J usage is TRBJ1-3; D is unclear. The V end lost 4 bases, the J end lost 3 bases, and 11 bases lay between the germline ends. Germline CDR1 is SGHRS and CDR2 is YFSETQ. The CDR3 totals 14 residues. In nucleotides, the CDR3 is TGCGCCAGCAGCAGTGTGTTGGGTGGAAACACCATATATTTT. Translating it yields CASSSVLGGNTIYF. The full variable domain, in which reference TRBV5-1 and TRBJ1-3 provide the parts outside the CDR3, is KAGVTQTPRYLIKTRGQQVTLSCSPISGHRSVSWYQQTPGQGLQFLFEYFSETQRNKGNFPGRFSGRQFSNSRSEMNVSTLELGDSALYLCASSSVLGGNTIYFGEGSWLTVV.

The chain uses TRBV12-3 or TRBV12-4 and TRBJ2-2, with no clear D. Trimming took off 7 bases at V and 3 bases at J, with 9 bases between the two ends. The CDR3 is 13 amino acids. CDR3 in DNA: TGTGCCAGCACCCCCCTACACACCGGGGAGCTGTTTTTT. Residues: CASTPLHTGELFF.

This clonotype has only a few counts. The genes are TRBV5-4 and TRBJ2-2; 7 bases match TRBD2. The V gene end was trimmed by 2 bases and the J gene end by 0 bases; junction bases not matched to a gene: 7. The germline V gene encodes CDR1 SGHNT and CDR2 YYREEE (reference sequence). The length of the CDR3 is 17 residues. CDR3 loop: CASSFGPSGTNTGELFF. The CDR3 nucleotides are TGTGCCAGCAGCTTTGGCCCCAGCGGGACGAACACCGGGGAGCTGTTTTTT.

The chain is built from TRBV19 and TRBJ1-2; 8 bases align to TRBD1. The junction had 7 bases not matched to a gene; V was cut back by 7 bases and J by 6 bases. This CDR3 has 13 amino acids. CDR1 is LNHDA and CDR2 is SQIVND in the germline V gene (reference sequence). The chain's CDR3 is CASTQSGGDGYTF. The CDR3, as DNA: TGTGCCAGTACCCAATCAGGGGGCGATGGCTACACCTTC.

In its sample, this clonotype was seen a few times. The chain joins TRBV19 to TRBJ1-6; D may be TRBD1 (5 bases). CDR3 length equals 15 residues. V lost 7 bases and J lost 10, with 20 bases in between. CDR1 is LNHDA and CDR2 is SQIVND in the germline V gene (reference sequence). CDR3 DNA: TGTGCCAGTACCCTCGGGAGGGGCTCCGGCTCACCCCTCCACTTT. Encoded protein: CASTLGRGSGSPLHF.

This clonotype was observed many times. The V call is TRBV7-9, the J call TRBJ1-5; TRBD1 is a possible D gene (6 bases). Germline V gene data show CDR1 as SEHNR and CDR2 as FQNEAQ (reference sequence). The CDR3 extends over 17 amino acids. With 5 bases removed from V and 0 bases from J, the gap between germline ends came to 17 bases. The CDR3 loop is CASSSYEGGYSNQPQHF. The CDR3 bases are TGTGCCAGCAGCAGTTACGAAGGGGGATATAGCAATCAGCCCCAGCATTTT.

In this sample, this clonotype turned up many times. The CDR3 loop is CAITYSDIYNEQFF. The CDR3 region has the DNA TGTGCCATCACCTATAGTGATATCTACAATGAGCAGTTCTTC. This rearrangement joins TRBV10-3 to TRBJ2-1; no definite D call. Trimming removed 7 bases from V and 3 bases from J, with 13 bases in between. The germline V gene encodes CDR1 ENHRY and CDR2 SYGVKD. The CDR3 loop spans 14 amino acids.

This clonotype was picked up a small number of times. The rearrangement uses TRBV5-4 and TRBJ1-1; D perhaps matches TRBD1 (5 bases). V was trimmed by 5 bases and J by 0 bases, leaving 11 bases between them. Germline V lookup: CDR1 SGHNT, CDR2 YYREEE (reference sequence). This CDR3 is built from 14 residues. Here the CDR3 DNA reads TGTGCCAGCAGTCAGGGAGGCATGAACACTGAAGCTTTCTTT. This codes for CASSQGGMNTEAFF.

This clonotype came up a few times. The genes are TRBV4-3 and TRBJ1-1; D unclear. Germline CDR1 and CDR2: LGHNA and YSLEER. This CDR3 is built from 13 residues. V was clipped by 4 bases and J by 2 bases, with 8 bases between them. Written as DNA, the CDR3 is TGCGCCAGCAGCCCCGGAGTTAACACTGAAGCTTTCTTT. Its protein product is CASSPGVNTEAFF.

The gene calls are TRBV4-3 and TRBJ2-3; 9 bases are a match to TRBD2. CDR3 length: 16 amino acids. J lost 3 bases, V lost 2 bases, and 6 bases had no gene match. The germline V gene has CDR1 LGHNA and CDR2 YSLEER. Here the CDR3 DNA reads TGCGCCAGCAGCCAAAAAGGACTAGCGAGAACAGATACGCAGTATTTT. The encoded protein is CASSQKGLARTDTQYF.

This clonotype was observed a few times. The chain carries TRBV18 and TRBJ2-1; D is unresolved. The CDR3 consists of 13 residues. The V gene lost 0 bases and the J gene lost 12 bases, with 12 bases spanning the gap. Germline CDR1 is KGHSH and CDR2 is LQKENI. The CDR3 DNA follows: TGTGCCAGCTCACCACCCTCGCGAGCGACGCAGTTCTTC. Amino acids: CASSPPSRATQFF.